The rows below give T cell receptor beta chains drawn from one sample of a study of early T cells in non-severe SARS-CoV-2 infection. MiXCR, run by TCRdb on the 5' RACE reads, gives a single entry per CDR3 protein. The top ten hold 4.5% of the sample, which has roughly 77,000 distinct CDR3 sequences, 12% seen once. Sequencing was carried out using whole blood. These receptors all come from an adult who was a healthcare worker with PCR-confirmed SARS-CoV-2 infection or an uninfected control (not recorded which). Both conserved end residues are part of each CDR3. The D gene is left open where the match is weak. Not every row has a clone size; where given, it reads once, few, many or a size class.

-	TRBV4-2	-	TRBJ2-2	CASSRDRDPRSGELFF	TGTGCCAGCAGCCGCGATCGCGACCCCAGGAGCGGGGAGCTGTTTTTT
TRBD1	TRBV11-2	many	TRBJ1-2	CASSPLTGSHGYTF	TGTGCCAGCAGCCCGTTGACAGGGAGCCATGGCTACACCTTC
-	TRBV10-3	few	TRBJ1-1	CAARRPGDNTEAFF	TGTGCCGCAAGACGCCCAGGAGATAACACTGAAGCTTTCTTT
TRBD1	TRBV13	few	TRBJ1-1	CASSLNRGTNTEAFF	TGTGCCAGCAGCTTGAACAGGGGCACGAACACTGAAGCTTTCTTT
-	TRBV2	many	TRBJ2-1	CASSEGGEQFF	TGTGCCAGCAGTGAGGGTGGTGAGCAGTTCTTC
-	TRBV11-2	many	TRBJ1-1	CASSNKATQAFF	TGTGCCAGCAGCAACAAGGCCACCCAAGCTTTCTTT
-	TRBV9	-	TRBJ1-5	CASSVEGVHQPQHF	TGTGCCAGCAGCGTAGAGGGGGTGCATCAGCCCCAGCATTTT
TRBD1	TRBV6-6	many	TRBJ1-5	CASSYGTGVNQPQHF	TGTGCCAGCAGTTATGGGACAGGGGTCAATCAGCCCCAGCATTTT
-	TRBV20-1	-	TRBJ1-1	CRAAAGGRFTEAFF	TGCAGGGCCGCGGCCGGGGGGCGGTTCACTGAAGCTTTCTTT
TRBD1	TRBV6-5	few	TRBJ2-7	CASNTGVGTGSSYEQYF	TGTGCCAGCAATACGGGAGTCGGGACAGGGAGCTCCTACGAGCAGTACTTC
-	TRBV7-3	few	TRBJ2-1	CASSYRSGDEQFF	TGTGCCAGCAGCTATAGGTCGGGGGATGAGCAGTTCTTC